The TCR beta chain described here comes from a study of response to subunit inactivated influenza vaccine. Overall study findings and caveats: Authors suggested seasonal influenza vaccinations each recruit few new T cells.

In TCRdb, the RT-PCR reads were re-called with MiXCR into one record per CDR3 protein. In the table there are under 550,000 distinct CDR3 sequences, approximately 7.1% of which are singletons. To note about this clonotype: Its antigen is not identified.

The CDR3 is 15 amino acids. The germline V gene has CDR1 PRHDT and CDR2 FYEKMQ (reference sequence). Trimming cost V 6 bases and J 5 bases; bases outside gene matches: 12. This clonotype was obtained from a man aged 45 to 70 who received an inactivated influenza vaccine. Sample: PBMCs from blood, taken about 24 months after vaccination. The chain employs TRBV13 and TRBJ2-7, with 8 bases that match TRBD1. CDR3 sequence reads: CASSQAGTGIHEQYF. CDR3 sequence (DNA): TGTGCCAGCAGTCAGGCCGGGACAGGAATCCACGAGCAGTACTTC.